One TCR beta chain is described in this entry. Primers included in the PCR were 60 Vbeta and 13 Jbeta primers. The data were produced by immunoSEQ multiplex PCR, yet TCRdb's version contains in-frame clones alone and is incomplete. Of around 120,000 clones in the sample, approximately 70% are singletons; the top ten hold 3% to 4%. The germline CDR1 and CDR2 sequences are SGHDT and YYEEEE. This CDR3 is 13 amino acids long. Trimming stripped 0 bases from V and 3 bases from J, with 6 bases between. The data derive from a study of cytomegalovirus exposure and HLA in healthy donors. This clonotype was sampled from a young man in good health and CMV-seropositive. The sample consisted of PBMCs. The J gene is TRBJ1-1, the V gene TRBV5-6; D gene uncertain. CDR3: CASSLGTDTEAFF. The CDR3 coding sequence is TGTGCCAGCAGCTTGGGCACAGACACTGAAGCTTTCTTT.